Described below is a single TCR beta chain sequence and its context. This clone's antigen is unknown. Within one base of it there is no much larger clone, and no base qualities were kept. Another Seattle source contributed samples from volunteer blood donors who had recovered from COVID-19. Collaborating institutions collected whole blood in K2EDTA tubes following their own protocols. For TCRbeta analysis, collaborators shipped samples in one of three forms: frozen whole blood, isolated PBMCs, or DNA extracted from either of those sample types. The immunoSEQ Assay, a bias-controlled multiplex PCR, was used to amplify TCRbeta CDR3 regions from genomic DNA. Under the source paper's analysis protocol: The number of nucleated cells in each sample was estimated from the amplification of reference gene primers within the assay. To quantify the absolute abundance of each unique TCRbeta CDR3 rearrangement, sequence reads were collapsed and filtered. For each sample, productive Simpson clonality was calculated as the square root of Simpson's diversity index over productive rearrangements. Held by TCRdb, this immuneACCESS table contains in-frame sequences only and omits some clones. Under half of the omission traces to an unresolved V gene where checked; the cause of the rest is unknown. V and J calls and clone size are those listed in that table; D and trimming were worked out from the DNA. This sample has 250,000 or so clones in its table, and 80% to 90% of those were observed once. Of the sample, about 2.3% falls within the top ten clones.

The sample comes from a study of blood T cell repertoires in COVID-19 (dated by TCRdb to 2020 to 2022). Regarding the study in general: The collaborator samples originated in the United States, Italy and Spain and spanned the acute and convalescent phases of COVID-19. The prospective study material was composed of cDNA or gDNA derived from T cells, B-cell-depleted T cells, or PBMCs. Deeply sampled blood TCRbeta repertoires from subjects exposed to, actively infected with, or recovered from COVID-19 were included in the dataset. A freely available public database, intended as a resource for researchers studying the immune response to SARS-CoV-2, is where the repertoires were released. The samples were drawn from two sources: the first 160 participants of the ongoing ImmuneRACE study, and over 950 subjects contributed by 6 global collaborators. Sample metadata almost always included a de-identified subject ID, COVID-19 status, age in years and sex. HLA class I and class II types, where available, came from metadata supplied by the sample provider rather than from assay-based typing.

As encoded in the germline V gene (reference sequence), CDR1 is GTSNPN while CDR2 is SVGIG. V is pared back by 0 bases and J by 2 bases, with 7 bases lying between the germline termini. Inclusive of the bounding cysteine and phenylalanine, the CDR3 is 13 residues long. Only CDR3 DNA remains: 39 bases, in frame from the first base. The paper's findings and limits, for the study overall: The amount of clinical and demographic metadata varied by source and participant and was provided uncurated.

Sequenced input: peripheral blood. This clonotype originated in a man aged 40-50 years who had recovered from COVID-19. The chain links TRBV30 with TRBJ1-2, with no reliable assignment of the D segment. The DNA sequence follows: TGTGCCTGGAGTGTACTAGTAAACTATGGCTACACCTTC. Its protein reads: CAWSVLVNYGYTF.